Given below is one T cell receptor (beta chain) in context. Its target is not known. These data are taken from a study of OX40 agonist ivuxolimab in advanced cancers. The study's findings and limits: Partly responding patients at 0.1-3.0 mg/kg showed some of the smallest clonal expansion.

V lost 6 bases, J lost 2 bases, and 8 bases lay in between. CDR3 size: 12 residues. CDR1 and CDR2 from the germline V gene are MDHEN and SYDVKM. Assay used: immunoSEQ multiplex PCR; TCRdb lists only in-frame clones, some missing. This repertoire shows some 73,000 clones, more than 80% found once; its top ten account for about a tenth. The gene calls are TRBV28 and TRBJ2-7, with D perhaps matching TRBD1 or TRBD2 (5 bases each). The TCR originated in an adult with an advanced solid tumor such as melanoma, head and neck, liver or kidney cancer. The source was CD4+ or CD8+ T cells sorted from blood, collected in a trial of the OX40 agonist ivuxolimab. The CDR3 loop is CASRRGPYEQYF. The CDR3 DNA is TGTGCCAGCAGGAGGGGTCCCTACGAGCAGTACTTC.